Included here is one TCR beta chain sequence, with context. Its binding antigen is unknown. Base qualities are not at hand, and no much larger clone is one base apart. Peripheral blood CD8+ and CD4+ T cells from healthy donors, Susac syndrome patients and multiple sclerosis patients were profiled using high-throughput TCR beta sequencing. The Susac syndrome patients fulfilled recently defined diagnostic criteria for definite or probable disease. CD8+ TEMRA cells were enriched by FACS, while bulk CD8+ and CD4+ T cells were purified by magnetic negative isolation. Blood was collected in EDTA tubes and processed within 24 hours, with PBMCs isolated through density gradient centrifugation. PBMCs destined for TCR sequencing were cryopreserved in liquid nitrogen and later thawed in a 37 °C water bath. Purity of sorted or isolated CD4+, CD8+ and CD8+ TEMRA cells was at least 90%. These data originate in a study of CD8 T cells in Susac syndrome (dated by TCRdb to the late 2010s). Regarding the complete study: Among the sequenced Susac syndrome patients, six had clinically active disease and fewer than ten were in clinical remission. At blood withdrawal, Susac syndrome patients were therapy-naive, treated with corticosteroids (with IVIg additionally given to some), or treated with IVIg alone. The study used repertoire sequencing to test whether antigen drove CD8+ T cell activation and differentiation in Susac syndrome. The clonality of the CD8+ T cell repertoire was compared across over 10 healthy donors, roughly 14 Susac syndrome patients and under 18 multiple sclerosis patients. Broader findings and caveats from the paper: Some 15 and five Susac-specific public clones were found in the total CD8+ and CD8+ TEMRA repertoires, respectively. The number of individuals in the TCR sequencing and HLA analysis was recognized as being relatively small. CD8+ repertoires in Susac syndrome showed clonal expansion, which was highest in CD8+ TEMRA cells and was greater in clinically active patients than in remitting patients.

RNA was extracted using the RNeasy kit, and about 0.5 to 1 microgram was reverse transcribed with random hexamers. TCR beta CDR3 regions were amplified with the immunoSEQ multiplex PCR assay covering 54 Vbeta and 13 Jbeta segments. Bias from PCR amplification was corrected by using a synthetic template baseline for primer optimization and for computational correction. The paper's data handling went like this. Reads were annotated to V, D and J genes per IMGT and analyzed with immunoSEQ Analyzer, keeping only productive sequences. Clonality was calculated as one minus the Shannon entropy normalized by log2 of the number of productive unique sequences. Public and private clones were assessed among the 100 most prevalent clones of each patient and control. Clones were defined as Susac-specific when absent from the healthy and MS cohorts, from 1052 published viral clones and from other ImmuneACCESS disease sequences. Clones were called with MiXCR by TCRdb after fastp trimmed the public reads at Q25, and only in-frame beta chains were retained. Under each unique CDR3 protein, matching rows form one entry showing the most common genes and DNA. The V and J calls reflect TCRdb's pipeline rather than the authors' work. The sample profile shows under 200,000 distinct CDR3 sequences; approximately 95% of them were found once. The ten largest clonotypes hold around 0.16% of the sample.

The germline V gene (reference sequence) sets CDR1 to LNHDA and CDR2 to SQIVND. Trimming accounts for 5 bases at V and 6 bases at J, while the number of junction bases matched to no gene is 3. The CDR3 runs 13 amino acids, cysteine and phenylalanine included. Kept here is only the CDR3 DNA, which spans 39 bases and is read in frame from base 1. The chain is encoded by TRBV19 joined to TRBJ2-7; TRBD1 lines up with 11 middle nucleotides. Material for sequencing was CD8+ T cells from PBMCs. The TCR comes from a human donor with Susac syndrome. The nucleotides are TGTGCCAGTAGTGCCGGGACAGGGGGCGAGCAGTACTTC. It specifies CASSAGTGGEQYF. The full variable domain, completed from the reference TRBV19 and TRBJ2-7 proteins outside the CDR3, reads DGGITQSPKYLFRKEGQNVTLSCEQNLNHDAMYWYRQDPGQGLRLIYYSQIVNDFQKGDIAEGYSVSREKKESFPLTVTSAQKNPTAFYLCASSAGTGGEQYFGPGTRLTVT.